The 10 T cell receptor beta chains given below trace back to one sample, sequenced in a study of shared clonotypes between healthy human individuals. Sequencing was performed with immunoSEQ multiplex PCR; in TCRdb, only in-frame clones are kept and a portion is missing. Of a few million clones in the sample, just under 95% were seen once. Material: naive CD4+ T cells from PBMCs. As to subset: CD45RA+ positively selected. These receptors came from a man younger than 30 in good health. Some clones in this sample may be carry-over from other donors' samples.

This clone was seen a handful of times. The rearrangement joins TRBV19 to TRBJ2-1, with D possibly being TRBD2 (5 bases). Germline-derived CDR1 and CDR2 are LNHDA and SQIVND (reference sequence). The CDR3 is 13 residues long. Trimming stripped 11 bases from V and 1 base from J, with 12 bases between. The CDR3 DNA sequence: TGTGCCTGCGAGGGCCAATCCTACAATGAGCAGTTCTTC. This encodes CACEGQSYNEQFF.

The chain is built from TRBV6-6 and TRBJ2-7; the match to TRBD2 covers 11 bases. V was pared by 4 bases and J by 9 bases, with 8 bases of the junction left unmatched. Germline CDR1 is MNHNY and CDR2 is SVGAGI (reference sequence). This CDR3 region has 14 residues. The chain's CDR3 is CASSSLTSGTRQYF. DNA for the CDR3: TGTGCCAGCAGTTCCCTGACTAGCGGGACTCGGCAGTACTTC.

V and J are TRBV28 and TRBJ2-3; D possibly corresponds to TRBD2 (6 bases). The CDR3 is 17 amino acids. Germline V gene data show CDR1 as MDHEN and CDR2 as SYDVKM. Trimming pared 7 bases from V and 4 bases from J, leaving 24 bases between. The CDR3 nucleotides read TGTGCCAGCACCAAAGGCGGGACTCTGATCGGGGCAGATACGCAGTATTTT. As protein: CASTKGGTLIGADTQYF.

The rearrangement joins TRBV19 to TRBJ2-7, with 7 bases identical to TRBD2. V lost 6 bases and J lost 3; bases outside the gene matches: 8. The CDR3 spans 14 residues. The germline CDR1 and CDR2 sequences are LNHDA and SQIVND (reference sequence). CDR3 region: CASSAQGGHYEQYF. DNA of the CDR3: TGTGCCAGTAGCGCCCAGGGAGGGCACTACGAGCAGTACTTC.

The chain has TRBV10-3 and TRBJ2-2, with a possible D match to TRBD1 (6 bases). The CDR3 is 14 residues long. In germline, CDR1 is ENHRY, CDR2 SYGVKD. Trimming took 5 bases from V and 6 from J, leaving 13 bases between them. Here the CDR3 reads CAISRTALPGELFF. In DNA, the CDR3 is TGTGCCATCAGTCGGACAGCTCTGCCCGGGGAGCTGTTTTTT.

The V and J genes are TRBV29-1 and TRBJ2-5, with TRBD1 matching over 7 bases. Germline assignment: CDR1 SQVTM and CDR2 ANQGSEA. After removal of 4 bases from V and 2 bases from J, the junction contained 4 bases not matched to a gene. The CDR3 has 13 residues. The CDR3 reads CSVGRGQQETQYF. The CDR3 DNA reads TGCAGCGTTGGACGGGGACAGCAAGAGACCCAGTACTTC. Variable domain in full (rest from reference TRBV29-1 and TRBJ2-5): SAVISQKPSRDICQRGTSLTIQCQVDSQVTMMFWYRQQPGQSLTLIATANQGSEATYESGFVIDKFPISRPNLTFSTLTVSNMSPEDSSIYLCSVGRGQQETQYFGPGTRLLVL.

A word on this clone: The same CDR3 can be traced to other DNA sequences in this sample. The chain links TRBV28 to TRBJ1-5; no clear D. Per the germline V gene, CDR1 is MDHEN and CDR2 is SYDVKM. The V and J ends lost 2 bases and 1 base respectively, with 12 bases between them. This CDR3 comprises 16 residues. CDR3 nucleotides: TGTGCCAGCAGTTTAGCCCCGAGCCGAAGCAATCAGCCCCAGCATTTT. This encodes CASSLAPSRSNQPQHF.

The rearrangement uses TRBV30 and TRBJ1-4; 10 positions match TRBD1. CDR3 length equals 13 residues. After removal of 8 bases from V and 4 bases from J, the junction contained 4 bases not matched to a gene. The germline gives CDR1 GTSNPN, CDR2 SVGIG (reference sequence). The chain's CDR3 is CAGGQGINEKLFF. In DNA, the CDR3 is TGTGCCGGGGGACAGGGGATTAATGAAAAACTGTTTTTT.

There are a few counts of this clone. The gene calls are TRBV15 and TRBJ2-7, with 8 positions matching TRBD1. The CDR3 runs to 15 residues. J gave up 6 bases and V 3 bases, and 10 bases lay outside the gene matches. Germline V gene lookup returns CDR1 LNHNV and CDR2 YYDKDF (reference sequence). Here the CDR3 reads CATSREGQGGSEQYF. CDR3 bases: TGTGCCACCAGCAGGGAAGGACAGGGAGGTAGCGAGCAGTACTTC.

This clone has just one count. V and J are TRBV10-3 and TRBJ1-2; 12 bases are a match to TRBD1. Germline V gene sequence: CDR1 ENHRY, CDR2 SYGVKD. V dropped 6 bases and J dropped 6; count of bases not matched to a gene: 5. CDR3 length equals 14 residues. CDR3 residues: CAIRGTGGTHGYTF. The CDR3 bases are TGTGCCATCAGGGGGACAGGGGGCACACATGGCTACACCTTC.